This TCR beta chain stems from a study of blood T cell repertoires in COVID-19. Study in general: Researchers got acute and convalescent COVID-19 samples from the United States, Italy and Spain. T cells, B-cell-depleted T cells, or PBMCs supplied cDNA or gDNA.

Original processing methods: From reference gene primer amplification, estimates of nucleated cell counts were derived. Assay: immunoSEQ multiplex PCR; the TCRdb copy retains only in-frame clones and omits some. The V and J calls and clone size come from that table; D and trimming were worked out from the DNA. The sample has about 300,000 clones, about 82% seen once. Trimming took 3 bases from V and 3 from J; bases not matched to a gene: 2. Looked up from germline, CDR1 is SGHRS and CDR2 is YFSETQ. This CDR3 has 13 amino acids. Sequenced material: peripheral blood. The chain carries TRBV5-1 and TRBJ2-5, with TRBD1 matching over 7 bases. The clonotype was recovered from a woman between 50 and 59 years old with acute or convalescent COVID-19. The CDR3 region has the DNA TGCGCCAGCAGCTCCGGGACAGAAGAGACCCAGTACTTC. Amino acid sequence: CASSSGTEETQYF.